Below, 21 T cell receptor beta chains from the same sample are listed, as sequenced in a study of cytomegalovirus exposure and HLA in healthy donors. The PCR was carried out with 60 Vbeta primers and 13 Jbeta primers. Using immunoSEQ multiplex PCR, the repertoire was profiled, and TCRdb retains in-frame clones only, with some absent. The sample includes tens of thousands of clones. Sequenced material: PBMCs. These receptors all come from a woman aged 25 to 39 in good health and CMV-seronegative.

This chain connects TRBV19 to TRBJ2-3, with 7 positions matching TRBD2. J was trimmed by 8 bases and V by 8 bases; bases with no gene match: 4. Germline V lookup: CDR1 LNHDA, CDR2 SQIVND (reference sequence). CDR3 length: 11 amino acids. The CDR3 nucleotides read TGTGCCAGTGGAGCGGGATCTACGCAGTATTTT. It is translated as CASGAGSTQYF.

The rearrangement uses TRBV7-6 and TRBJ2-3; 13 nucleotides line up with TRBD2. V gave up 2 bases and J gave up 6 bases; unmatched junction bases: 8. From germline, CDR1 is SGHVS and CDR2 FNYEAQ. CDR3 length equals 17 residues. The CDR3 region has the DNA TGTGCCAGCAGCTTATCGGGCGGGACTAGCGGGATGGATACGCAGTATTTT. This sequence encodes CASSLSGGTSGMDTQYF. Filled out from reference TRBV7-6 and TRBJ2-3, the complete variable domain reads GAGVSQSPRYKVTKRGQDVALRCDPISGHVSLYWYRQALGQGPEFLTYFNYEAQQDKSGLPNDRFSAERPEGSISTLTIQRTEQRDSAMYRCASSLSGGTSGMDTQYFGPGTRLTVL.

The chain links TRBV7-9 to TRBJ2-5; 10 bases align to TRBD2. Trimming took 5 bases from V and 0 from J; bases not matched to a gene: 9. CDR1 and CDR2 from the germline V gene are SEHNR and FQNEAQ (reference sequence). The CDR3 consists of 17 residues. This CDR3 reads CASSPKRLAGNQETQYF. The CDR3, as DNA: TGTGCCAGCAGCCCCAAGAGACTAGCGGGTAACCAAGAGACCCAGTACTTC.

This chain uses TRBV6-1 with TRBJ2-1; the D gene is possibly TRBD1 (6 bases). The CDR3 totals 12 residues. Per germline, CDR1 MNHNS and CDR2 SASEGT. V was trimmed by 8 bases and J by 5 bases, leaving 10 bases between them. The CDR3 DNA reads TGTGCCAGCTCCAGGGGCCACAATGAGCAGTTCTTC. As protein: CASSRGHNEQFF.

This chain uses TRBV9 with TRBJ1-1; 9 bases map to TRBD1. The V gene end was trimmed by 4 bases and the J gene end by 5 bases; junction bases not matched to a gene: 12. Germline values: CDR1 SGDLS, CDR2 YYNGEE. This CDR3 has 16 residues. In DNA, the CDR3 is TGTGCCAGCAGCTTCCATGACCGGGGACAGGGAACTGAAGCTTTCTTT. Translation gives CASSFHDRGQGTEAFF.

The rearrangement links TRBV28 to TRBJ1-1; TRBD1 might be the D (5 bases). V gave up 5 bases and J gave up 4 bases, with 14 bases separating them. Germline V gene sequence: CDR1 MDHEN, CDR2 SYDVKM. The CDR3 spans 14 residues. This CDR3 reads CASSTQGSGTEAFF. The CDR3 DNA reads TGTGCCAGCAGTACTCAGGGTAGTGGCACTGAAGCTTTCTTT.

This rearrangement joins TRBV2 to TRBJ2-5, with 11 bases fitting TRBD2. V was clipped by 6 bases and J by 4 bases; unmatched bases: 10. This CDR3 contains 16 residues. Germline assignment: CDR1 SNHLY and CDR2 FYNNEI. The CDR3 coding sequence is TGTGCCAGCAGCCCGACTAGCGGGAAAGGAAGAGAGACCCAGTACTTC. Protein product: CASSPTSGKGRETQYF.

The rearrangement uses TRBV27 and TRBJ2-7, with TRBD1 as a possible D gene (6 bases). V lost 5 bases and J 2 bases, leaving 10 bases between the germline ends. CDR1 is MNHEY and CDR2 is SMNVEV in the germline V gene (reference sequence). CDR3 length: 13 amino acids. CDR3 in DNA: TGTGCCAGCAGTCCACAGGGCCCCTACGAGCAGTACTTC. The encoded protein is CASSPQGPYEQYF.

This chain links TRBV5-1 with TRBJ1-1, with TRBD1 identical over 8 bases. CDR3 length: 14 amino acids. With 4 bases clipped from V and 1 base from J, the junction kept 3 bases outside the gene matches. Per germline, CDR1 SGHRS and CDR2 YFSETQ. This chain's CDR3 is CASSIGTGNTEAFF. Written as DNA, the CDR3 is TGCGCCAGCAGCATCGGGACAGGGAACACTGAAGCTTTCTTT.

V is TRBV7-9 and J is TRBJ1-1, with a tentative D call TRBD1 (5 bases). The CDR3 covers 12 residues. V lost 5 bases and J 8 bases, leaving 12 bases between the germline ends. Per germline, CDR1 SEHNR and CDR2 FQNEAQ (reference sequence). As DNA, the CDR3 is TGTGCCAGCAGCGCCTGGGACTGGGAAGCTTTCTTT. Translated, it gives CASSAWDWEAFF.

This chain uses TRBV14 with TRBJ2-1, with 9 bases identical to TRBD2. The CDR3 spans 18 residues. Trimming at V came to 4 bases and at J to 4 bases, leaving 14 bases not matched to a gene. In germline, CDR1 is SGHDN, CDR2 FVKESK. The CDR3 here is CASSPLAGGLGWYNEQFF. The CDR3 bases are TGTGCCAGCAGCCCCCTGGCGGGAGGGCTAGGTTGGTACAATGAGCAGTTCTTC.

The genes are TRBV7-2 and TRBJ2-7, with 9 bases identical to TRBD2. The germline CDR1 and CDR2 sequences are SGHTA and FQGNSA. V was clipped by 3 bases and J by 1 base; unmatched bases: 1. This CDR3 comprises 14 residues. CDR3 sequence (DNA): TGTGCCAGCAGCTTTAGCGGGGGTTCCTACGAGCAGTACTTC. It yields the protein CASSFSGGSYEQYF.

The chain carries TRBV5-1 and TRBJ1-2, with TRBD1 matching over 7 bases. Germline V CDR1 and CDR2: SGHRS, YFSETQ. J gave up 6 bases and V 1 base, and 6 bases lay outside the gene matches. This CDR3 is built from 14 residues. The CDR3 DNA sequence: TGCGCCAGCAGCTTGAGAGTCGGGACAGATGGCTACACCTTC. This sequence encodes CASSLRVGTDGYTF.

CDR3 in amino acids: CAWSVRGKQYF. CDR3 coding DNA: TGTGCCTGGAGTGTACGAGGAAAGCAGTACTTC. This chain joins TRBV30 and TRBJ2-7; D gene unclear. This CDR3 is 11 amino acids long. The ends were cut back, 0 bases at V and 8 bases at J, with 8 bases in the middle. In germline, CDR1 is GTSNPN, CDR2 SVGIG (reference sequence).

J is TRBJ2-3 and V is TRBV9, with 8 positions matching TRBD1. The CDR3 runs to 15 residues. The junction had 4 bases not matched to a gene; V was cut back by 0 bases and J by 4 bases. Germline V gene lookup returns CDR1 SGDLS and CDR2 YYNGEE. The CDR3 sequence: CASSVVGRGPDTQYF. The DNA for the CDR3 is TGTGCCAGCAGCGTAGTGGGCAGGGGGCCAGATACGCAGTATTTT.

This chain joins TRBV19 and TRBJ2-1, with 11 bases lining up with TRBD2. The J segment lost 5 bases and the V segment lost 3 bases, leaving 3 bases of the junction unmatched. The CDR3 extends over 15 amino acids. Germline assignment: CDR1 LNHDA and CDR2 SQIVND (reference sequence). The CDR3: CASSMTSGTDNEQFF. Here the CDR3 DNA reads TGTGCCAGTAGTATGACTAGCGGGACCGACAATGAGCAGTTCTTC.

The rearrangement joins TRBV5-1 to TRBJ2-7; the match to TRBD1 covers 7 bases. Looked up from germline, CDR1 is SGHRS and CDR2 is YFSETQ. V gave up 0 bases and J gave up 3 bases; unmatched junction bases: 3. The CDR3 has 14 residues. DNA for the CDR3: TGCGCCAGCAGCTTGGGGGCAGGGGGCTACGAGCAGTACTTC. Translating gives CASSLGAGGYEQYF.

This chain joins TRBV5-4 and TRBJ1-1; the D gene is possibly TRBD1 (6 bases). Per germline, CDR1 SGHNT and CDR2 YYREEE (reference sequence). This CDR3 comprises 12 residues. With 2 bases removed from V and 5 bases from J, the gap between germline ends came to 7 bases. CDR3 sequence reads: CASSLQGTEAFF. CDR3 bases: TGTGCCAGCAGCTTACAGGGTACTGAAGCTTTCTTT.

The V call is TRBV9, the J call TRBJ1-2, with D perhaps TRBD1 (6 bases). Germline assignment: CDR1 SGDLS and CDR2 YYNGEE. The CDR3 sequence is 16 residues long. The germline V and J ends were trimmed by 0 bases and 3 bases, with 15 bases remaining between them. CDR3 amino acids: CASSVERGRGDYGYTF. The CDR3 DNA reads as TGTGCCAGCAGCGTAGAGAGGGGCAGGGGAGACTATGGCTACACCTTC.

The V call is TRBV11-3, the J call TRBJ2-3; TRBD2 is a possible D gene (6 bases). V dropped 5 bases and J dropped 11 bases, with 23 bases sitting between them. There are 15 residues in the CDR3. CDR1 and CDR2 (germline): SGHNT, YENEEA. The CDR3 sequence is CASSRRDQSLDGQYF. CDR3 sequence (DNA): TGTGCCAGCAGCAGGAGGGACCAATCCCTAGACGGGCAGTATTTT.

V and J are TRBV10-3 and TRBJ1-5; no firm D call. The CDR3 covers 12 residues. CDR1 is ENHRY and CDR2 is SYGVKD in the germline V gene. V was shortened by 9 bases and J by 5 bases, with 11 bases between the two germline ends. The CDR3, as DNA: TGTGCCATTCTGTTGGGCGATCAGCCCCAGCATTTT. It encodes CAILLGDQPQHF.